Following are 16 T cell receptor beta chains from one sample sequenced in a study of blood T cell repertoires in COVID-19. Produced via immunoSEQ multiplex PCR; TCRdb's table is partial and in-frame only. Here the sample spans around 100,000 clones, around 87% being singletons. The specimen sequenced was peripheral blood. These receptors were collected from a human donor in a cohort sampled during active COVID-19.

This clone was counted a single time. The V call is TRBV27, the J call TRBJ2-3; a weak D match, TRBD1 (6 bases). CDR1 and CDR2 from the germline V gene are MNHEY and SMNVEV (reference sequence). The ends were cut back, 5 bases at V and 1 base at J, with 19 bases in the middle. The CDR3 consists of 17 residues. The CDR3: CASSQLLVGAGTDTQYF. Here the CDR3 DNA reads TGTGCCAGCAGTCAGTTACTGGTGGGGGCAGGCACAGATACGCAGTATTTT.

V is TRBV6-1 and J is TRBJ2-2; D is unresolved. Germline V lookup: CDR1 MNHNS, CDR2 SASEGT. The CDR3 has 13 residues. V was trimmed by 2 bases and J by 6 bases, leaving 7 bases between them. The DNA for the CDR3 is TGTGCCAGCAGTGAATTTCAGTCCGGGGAGCTGTTTTTT. Translation gives CASSEFQSGELFF.

This clone was detected a few times. The chain combines TRBV3-1 (or the pseudogene TRBV3-2) with TRBJ1-2; no reliable D call. CDR3 length equals 11 residues. Germline CDR1 is LGHDT and CDR2 is YNNKEL (reference sequence). Trimming left V 2 bases short and J 8 bases short, with 6 bases between. In DNA form, the CDR3 reads TGTGCCAGCAGCCAAACGGGGGGCTACACCTTC. It specifies CASSQTGGYTF.

CDR3 nucleotides: TGTGCCAGCAGTCCCGGGGTAGCGGGAGTCCAGGATGAGCAGTTCTTC. It is translated as CASSPGVAGVQDEQFF. J is TRBJ2-1 and V is TRBV7-9; 9 bases are a match to TRBD2. Trimming at V came to 6 bases and at J to 8 bases, leaving 14 bases not matched to a gene. Germline loops: CDR1 SEHNR, CDR2 FQNEAQ (reference sequence). The CDR3 length is 16 residues.

This clone was recorded only once. The J gene is TRBJ1-1, the V gene TRBV9; D uncertain. The CDR3 length is 13 residues. Germline values: CDR1 SGDLS, CDR2 YYNGEE. The V and J ends lost 2 bases and 5 bases respectively, with 10 bases between them. For the CDR3, the DNA is TGTGCCAGCAGCGTCGACTGGAATACTGAAGCTTTCTTT. Amino acid sequence: CASSVDWNTEAFF.

The rearrangement links TRBV3-1 (or the pseudogene TRBV3-2) to TRBJ1-1; 8 nucleotides agree with TRBD1. Unmatched junction bases numbered 12, after V lost 4 bases and J lost 5 bases. CDR1 is LGHDT and CDR2 is YNNKEL in the germline V gene (reference sequence). The CDR3 runs to 16 residues. The CDR3 bases are TGTGCCAGCAGCCCGAAAGGTCAGGGGGCGCGGACTGAAGCTTTCTTT. Its protein product is CASSPKGQGARTEAFF.

The chain employs TRBV25-1 and TRBJ1-1; D uncertain. Germline loops: CDR1 MGHDK, CDR2 SYGVNS. V lost 6 bases and J 3 bases, leaving 14 bases between the germline ends. The CDR3 is 14 amino acids. The CDR3 DNA is TGTGCCAGCAGAGTAACTGGGCCGGACACTGAAGCTTTCTTT. Amino acids: CASRVTGPDTEAFF.

In DNA form, the CDR3 reads TGTGCCAGCAGTTCCCGGACTAGCGGGCCTCTGGAGCAGTACTTC. It specifies CASSSRTSGPLEQYF. The chain has TRBV7-6 and TRBJ2-7; 11 bases agree with TRBD2. Germline-derived CDR1 and CDR2 are SGHVS and FNYEAQ. The V and J ends lost 6 bases and 7 bases, in that order; junction bases with no gene match: 11. The CDR3 sequence is 15 residues long.

The chain recombines TRBV9 with TRBJ1-2; 12 nucleotides align to TRBD1. CDR1 is SGDLS, CDR2 YYNGEE, per germline. V lost 4 bases to trimming and J lost 7 bases; unmatched junction nucleotides: 5. This CDR3 has 14 residues. The chain's CDR3 is CASSTGQGAFGYTF. CDR3 DNA sequence: TGTGCCAGCAGCACGGGACAGGGGGCATTTGGCTACACCTTC.

This chain connects TRBV12-3 or TRBV12-4 to TRBJ1-1, with no clear D. CDR3 length: 13 amino acids. Trimming left V 5 bases short and J 1 base short, with 8 bases between. The CDR3 DNA follows: TGTGCCAGCAGTCTCAGACAGAACACTGAAGCTTTCTTT. Protein sequence: CASSLRQNTEAFF.

This chain joins TRBV18 and TRBJ2-3; TRBD2 aligns across 12 bases. Per the germline V gene, CDR1 is KGHSH and CDR2 is LQKENI. Trimming at V came to 4 bases and at J to 0 bases, leaving 8 bases not matched to a gene. The CDR3 sequence is 18 residues long. As DNA, the CDR3 is TGTGCCAGCTCACAGAGTGGACTAGCGGGGCCTAGCACAGATACGCAGTATTTT. Translated: CASSQSGLAGPSTDTQYF.

The chain recombines TRBV19 with TRBJ2-2, with TRBD2 as a possible D gene (6 bases). Trimming took off 6 bases at V and 3 bases at J, with 11 bases between the two ends. This CDR3 region has 14 residues. From germline, CDR1 is LNHDA and CDR2 SQIVND (reference sequence). CDR3 in DNA: TGTGCCAGTAGCTTCCTAGCGTACACCGGGGAGCTGTTTTTT. Protein product: CASSFLAYTGELFF.

The chain couples TRBV7-9 to TRBJ1-5; 11 bases map to TRBD1. The germline V gene has CDR1 SEHNR and CDR2 FQNEAQ (reference sequence). V shed 5 bases, J shed 5 bases, and the junction held 5 bases outside the gene matches. The CDR3 sequence is 15 residues long. The CDR3 loop is CASSGQGARDQPQHF. The CDR3 bases are TGTGCCAGCAGCGGACAGGGGGCTCGGGATCAGCCCCAGCATTTT. Full variable domain (remainder filled in from reference TRBV7-9 and TRBJ1-5): DTGVSQNPRHKITKRGQNVTFRCDPISEHNRLYWYRQTLGQGPEFLTYFQNEAQLEKSRLLSDRFSAERPKGSFSTLEIQRTEQGDSAMYLCASSGQGARDQPQHFGDGTRLSIL.

The V gene is TRBV7-9, the J gene TRBJ2-1; 7 positions match TRBD2. This CDR3 region has 17 residues. CDR1 and CDR2 from the germline V gene are SEHNR and FQNEAQ (reference sequence). V was pared by 1 base and J by 0 bases, with 6 bases of the junction left unmatched. CDR3 nucleotides: TGTGCCAGCAGCTTAGGGTCCCTAGCGGTCTCCTACAATGAGCAGTTCTTC. Residues: CASSLGSLAVSYNEQFF. Based on the CDR3 plus reference TRBV7-9 and TRBJ2-1, the full variable domain is DTGVSQNPRHKITKRGQNVTFRCDPISEHNRLYWYRQTLGQGPEFLTYFQNEAQLEKSRLLSDRFSAERPKGSFSTLEIQRTEQGDSAMYLCASSLGSLAVSYNEQFFGPGTRLTVL.

The chain employs TRBV6-5 and TRBJ2-1; a possible D gene is TRBD1 (6 bases). The CDR3 spans 14 residues. The germline V gene has CDR1 MNHEY and CDR2 SVGAGI. V lost 6 bases, J lost 4 bases, and 13 bases lay in between. The CDR3 is CASRTDRRYNEQFF. The CDR3 nucleotides are TGTGCCAGCAGAACTGACAGGAGATACAATGAGCAGTTCTTC.

On this clone: Additional DNA sequences in this sample encode the identical CDR3. V usage is TRBV10-3 and J usage is TRBJ2-1; 7 bases agree with TRBD2. The CDR3 contains 17 residues. J lost 2 bases, V lost 3 bases, and 10 bases had no gene match. Germline V gene lookup returns CDR1 ENHRY and CDR2 SYGVKD. CDR3 bases: TGTGCCATCAGTGACTTGGTTGCGGGAGTCCCCTACAATGAGCAGTTCTTC. Translated: CAISDLVAGVPYNEQFF.